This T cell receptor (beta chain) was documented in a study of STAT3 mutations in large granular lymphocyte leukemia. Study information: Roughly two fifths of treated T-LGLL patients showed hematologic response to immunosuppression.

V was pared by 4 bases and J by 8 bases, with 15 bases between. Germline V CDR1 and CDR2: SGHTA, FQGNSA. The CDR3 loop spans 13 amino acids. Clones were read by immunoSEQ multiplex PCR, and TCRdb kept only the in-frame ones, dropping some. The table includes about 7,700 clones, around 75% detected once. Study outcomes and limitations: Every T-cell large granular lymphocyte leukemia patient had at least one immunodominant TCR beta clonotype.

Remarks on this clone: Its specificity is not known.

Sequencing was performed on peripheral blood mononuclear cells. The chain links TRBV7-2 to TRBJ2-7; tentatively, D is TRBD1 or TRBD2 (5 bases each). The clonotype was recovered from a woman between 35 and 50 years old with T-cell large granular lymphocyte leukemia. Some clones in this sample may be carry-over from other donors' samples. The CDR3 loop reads CASSSGTVEKQYF. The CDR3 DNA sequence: TGTGCCAGCAGCTCCGGGACGGTAGAGAAGCAGTACTTC.